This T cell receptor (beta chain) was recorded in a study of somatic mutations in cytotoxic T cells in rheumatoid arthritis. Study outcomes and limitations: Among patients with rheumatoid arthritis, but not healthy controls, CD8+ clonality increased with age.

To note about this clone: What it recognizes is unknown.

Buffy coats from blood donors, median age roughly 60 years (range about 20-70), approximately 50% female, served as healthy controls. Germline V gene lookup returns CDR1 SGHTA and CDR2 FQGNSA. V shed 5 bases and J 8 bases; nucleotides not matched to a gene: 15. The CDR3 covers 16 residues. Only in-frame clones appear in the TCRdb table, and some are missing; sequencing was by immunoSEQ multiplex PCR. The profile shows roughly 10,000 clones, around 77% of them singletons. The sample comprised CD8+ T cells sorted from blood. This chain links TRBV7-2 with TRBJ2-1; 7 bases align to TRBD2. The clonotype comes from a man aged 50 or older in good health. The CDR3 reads CASSPIAGFRGDEQFF. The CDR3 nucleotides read TGTGCCAGCAGCCCGATCGCGGGGTTCCGGGGGGATGAGCAGTTCTTC.